This T cell receptor beta chain was recorded in a study of blood T cell repertoires in COVID-19. Here immunoSEQ multiplex PCR was the method, and the copy in TCRdb shows in-frame clones only, minus some. The sample shows about 480,000 clones, approximately 87% of them seen only once. With V trimmed by 7 bases and J by 10 bases, 24 bases remained unmatched. The CDR3 is 17 residues long. Germline loops: CDR1 LNHDA, CDR2 SQIVND (reference sequence). The gene calls are TRBV19 and TRBJ1-1; 7 bases agree with TRBD1. This clonotype was obtained from a woman aged 40 to 50 who had recovered from COVID-19. Sequencing input: PBMCs or T cells enriched from blood (not recorded which). The chain's CDR3 is CASKITSHIGGGSVAFF. Here the CDR3 DNA reads TGTGCCAGTAAGATTACGTCCCATATTGGAGGGGGCTCGGTAGCTTTCTTT.